A single sample gave rise to the 26 T cell receptor beta chains below, sequenced in a study of blood T cell repertoires in COVID-19. TCRdb's copy holds only in-frame clones and misses some; the assay was immunoSEQ multiplex PCR. The data show more than 100,000 clones, around 90% seen once. The material sequenced was peripheral blood. These receptors were collected from a woman aged 80 or over in a cohort sampled during active COVID-19.

The V and J genes are TRBV9 and TRBJ1-1, with D tentatively TRBD1 (5 bases). V shed 4 bases and J shed 3 bases, with 10 bases lying between them. The CDR3 consists of 13 residues. Germline assignment: CDR1 SGDLS and CDR2 YYNGEE. The CDR3, as DNA: TGTGCCAGCAGCACAGGTCTACACACTGAAGCTTTCTTT. This translates into CASSTGLHTEAFF.

The chain couples TRBV3-1 (or the pseudogene TRBV3-2) to TRBJ1-2, with 10 bases aligning to TRBD1. CDR3 size: 16 residues. The trim removed 4 bases at V and 8 bases at J, leaving 13 bases unmatched. Germline-derived CDR1 and CDR2 are LGHDT and YNNKEL (reference sequence). The DNA of the CDR3 is TGTGCCAGCAGCCCCAACCGGGACAGGGGAGCTGGAGGCTACACCTTC. It translates to CASSPNRDRGAGGYTF.

The chain uses TRBV7-9 and TRBJ1-4; D not resolved. Trimming shortened V by 2 bases and J by 0 bases, and 16 bases separated the two germline ends. Germline V gene data show CDR1 as SEHNR and CDR2 as FQNEAQ (reference sequence). This CDR3 is built from 18 residues. CDR3 coding DNA: TGTGCCAGCAGCTTATGGGGAACGCGGGATGCAACTAATGAAAAACTGTTTTTT. It codes for CASSLWGTRDATNEKLFF.

This rearrangement joins TRBV19 to TRBJ1-5; 9 bases map to TRBD1. The ends lost 6 bases at V and 6 bases at J; junction bases unmatched: 6. The CDR3 totals 14 residues. CDR1 LNHDA and CDR2 SQIVND come from the germline V gene (reference sequence). This CDR3 is CASRDRQGGQPQHF. The CDR3 DNA reads as TGTGCCAGTAGAGATCGACAGGGGGGTCAGCCCCAGCATTTT.

The table lists this clone with a count of one. This chain uses TRBV29-1 with TRBJ1-4; 9 nucleotides align to TRBD1. Germline V gene sequence: CDR1 SQVTM, CDR2 ANQGSEA. This CDR3 has 14 amino acids. V lost 5 bases, J lost 7 bases, and 8 bases stayed unmatched. The chain's CDR3 is CSVNPGTGSEKLFF. The CDR3 DNA sequence: TGCAGCGTTAACCCTGGGACAGGGAGTGAAAAACTGTTTTTT.

This chain joins TRBV12-3 or TRBV12-4 and TRBJ1-2; 8 positions agree with TRBD1. The CDR3 runs 13 residues. The V and J ends lost 8 bases and 8 bases, in that order; junction bases with no gene match: 10. The CDR3 DNA sequence: TGTGCCAGCTCACAGGACAGGGTGGGAGGCTACACCTTC. This gives the protein CASSQDRVGGYTF.

The chain recombines TRBV5-1 with TRBJ1-2; D possibly corresponds to TRBD1 (6 bases). The CDR3 is 14 amino acids. V lost 0 bases to trimming and J lost 6 bases, with 12 bases between them. Germline V gene lookup returns CDR1 SGHRS and CDR2 YFSETQ. The CDR3: CASSLGQAENGYTF. The CDR3 DNA follows: TGCGCCAGCAGCTTGGGACAGGCCGAAAATGGCTACACCTTC.

J is TRBJ1-2 and V is TRBV28, with a tentative D call TRBD1 (5 bases). CDR1 MDHEN and CDR2 SYDVKM come from the germline V gene. V lost 2 bases and J lost 4, with 14 bases in between. The CDR3 consists of 15 residues. CDR3 residues: CASSLDAGTSYGYTF. The DNA for the CDR3 is TGTGCCAGCAGTTTAGATGCGGGGACCAGCTATGGCTACACCTTC.

J is TRBJ2-3 and V is TRBV6-5, with a possible D match to TRBD2 (7 bases). Germline lookup yields CDR1 MNHEY and CDR2 SVGAGI. Trimming pared 0 bases from V and 0 bases from J, leaving 10 bases between. The CDR3 has 16 amino acids. The CDR3 nucleotides are TGTGCCAGCAGTTACTCGGCGGGGGCGAGCACAGATACGCAGTATTTT. Translated, it gives CASSYSAGASTDTQYF.

In DNA form, the CDR3 reads TGTGCCAGCAGCCAAGAAGTGGTGGCTGAGCAGTTCTTC. Protein: CASSQEVVAEQFF. The chain links TRBV3-1 (or the pseudogene TRBV3-2) to TRBJ2-1; D is uncertain. There are 13 residues in the CDR3. Trimming took off 0 bases at V and 9 bases at J, with 9 bases between the two ends. Per germline, CDR1 LGHDT and CDR2 YNNKEL (reference sequence).

The chain links TRBV9 to TRBJ1-2; D is ambiguous. The CDR3 contains 12 residues. The germline V and J ends were trimmed by 1 base and 5 bases, with 6 bases remaining between them. In germline, CDR1 is SGDLS, CDR2 YYNGEE. DNA for the CDR3: TGTGCCAGCAGCGTAACAGTATATGGCTACACCTTC. The encoded protein is CASSVTVYGYTF.

V is TRBV19 and J is TRBJ2-1, with unresolved D. The CDR3 has 17 amino acids. V was pared by 2 bases and J by 3 bases, with 17 bases between. Germline loops: CDR1 LNHDA, CDR2 SQIVND (reference sequence). CDR3 protein: CASSIISVPKSYNEQFF. Written as DNA, the CDR3 is TGTGCCAGTAGTATAATTAGTGTCCCAAAGAGCTACAATGAGCAGTTCTTC.

This chain links TRBV28 with TRBJ1-4; 8 bases match TRBD1. J was trimmed by 8 bases and V by 4 bases; bases with no gene match: 6. This CDR3 spans 14 amino acids. Germline loops: CDR1 MDHEN, CDR2 SYDVKM. The CDR3 nucleotides read TGTGCCAGCAGTTCCCCGGGACAGGAAGAAAAACTGTTTTTT. This codes for CASSSPGQEEKLFF.

This chain joins TRBV19 and TRBJ2-2, with TRBD2 as a possible D gene (5 bases). The V gene lost 3 bases and the J gene lost 5 bases, with 13 bases spanning the gap. Germline V CDR1 and CDR2: LNHDA, SQIVND (reference sequence). The CDR3 loop spans 15 amino acids. CDR3 sequence reads: CASSISRGGTGELFF. The CDR3 DNA is TGTGCCAGTAGTATTAGTCGGGGTGGGACCGGGGAGCTGTTTTTT.

The V and J genes are TRBV6-5 and TRBJ2-2; 7 bases fit TRBD1. CDR1 and CDR2 (germline): MNHEY, SVGAGI. The CDR3 totals 13 residues. V dropped 6 bases and J dropped 7; count of bases not matched to a gene: 5. The CDR3 loop is CASRRQGGGELFF. The DNA of the CDR3 is TGTGCCAGCAGGAGACAGGGTGGCGGGGAGCTGTTTTTT.

The rearrangement uses TRBV25-1 and TRBJ1-4; D uncertain. The V end lost 1 base, the J end lost 5 bases, and 11 bases lay between the germline ends. Germline V gives CDR1 MGHDK, CDR2 SYGVNS. The CDR3 runs to 15 residues. The CDR3: CASSESWGANEKLFF. The CDR3 nucleotides read TGTGCCAGCAGTGAATCCTGGGGAGCCAATGAAAAACTGTTTTTT.

This clone has a single count. The V and J genes are TRBV7-2 and TRBJ2-5; D not resolved. The germline CDR1 and CDR2 sequences are SGHTA and FQGNSA. The CDR3 contains 12 residues. V gave up 3 bases and J gave up 5 bases, with 7 bases separating them. For the CDR3, the DNA is TGTGCCAGCAGCTTGCGCTATGAGACCCAGTACTTC. Its translation is CASSLRYETQYF.

CDR3 bases: TGTGCCAGCAGTTTGGCAGGGAACGGCGGGGAGCTGTTTTTT. Translated: CASSLAGNGGELFF. This rearrangement joins TRBV28 to TRBJ2-2; tentatively, D is TRBD1 (5 bases). This CDR3 is 14 amino acids long. Per germline, CDR1 MDHEN and CDR2 SYDVKM. Trimming pared 3 bases from V and 7 bases from J, leaving 12 bases between.

The rearrangement links TRBV11-2 to TRBJ2-3; D may be TRBD2 (6 bases). V shed 0 bases and J shed 0 bases, with 10 bases lying between them. Germline CDR1 reads SGHAT; CDR2 reads FQNNGV. The CDR3 is 16 amino acids. In DNA form, the CDR3 reads TGTGCCAGCAGCTTAGAGGGGGGATTAAGCACAGATACGCAGTATTTT. This sequence encodes CASSLEGGLSTDTQYF.

The J gene is TRBJ1-2, the V gene TRBV10-3, with 7 bases matching TRBD1. The CDR3 is 16 residues long. The V gene's germline CDR1 is ENHRY and CDR2 SYGVKD. V lost 4 bases, J lost 8 bases, and 16 bases stayed unmatched. In nucleotides, the CDR3 is TGTGCCATCAGTGTTGGCCCGGACAGGCCACTTGGGGGCTACACCTTC. This gives the protein CAISVGPDRPLGGYTF.

The J gene is TRBJ2-2, the V gene TRBV24-1; 9 nucleotides agree with TRBD1. The CDR3 length is 17 residues. The germline gives CDR1 KGHDR, CDR2 SFDVKD. V shed 4 bases and J 2 bases; nucleotides not matched to a gene: 7. The CDR3 spells CATSDSGQGSNTGELFF. The CDR3 DNA follows: TGTGCCACCAGTGACTCGGGACAGGGAAGTAACACCGGGGAGCTGTTTTTT.

Comment on this clone: Other DNA variants within this sample encode the same CDR3. The chain couples TRBV19 to TRBJ2-5, with TRBD1 matching 8 bases. Germline values: CDR1 LNHDA, CDR2 SQIVND (reference sequence). With 5 bases clipped from V and 3 bases from J, the junction kept 2 bases outside the gene matches. The CDR3 is 13 residues long. The CDR3 reads CASSGQGEETQYF. CDR3 sequence (DNA): TGTGCCAGTAGTGGACAGGGCGAAGAGACCCAGTACTTC.

The chain carries TRBV6-6 and TRBJ2-3; D is perhaps TRBD2 (6 bases). The CDR3 totals 15 residues. Trimming left V 4 bases short and J 3 bases short, with 14 bases between. CDR1 MNHNY and CDR2 SVGAGI come from the germline V gene (reference sequence). The CDR3 bases are TGTGCCAGCAGTTGGACCGGGAGAGGGACAGATACGCAGTATTTT. It is translated as CASSWTGRGTDTQYF.

This sequence joins TRBV3-1 (or the pseudogene TRBV3-2) and TRBJ1-1; D unresolved. Trimming shortened V by 6 bases and J by 1 base, and 6 bases separated the two germline ends. CDR1 is LGHDT and CDR2 is YNNKEL in the germline V gene (reference sequence). The CDR3 runs 12 residues. As DNA, the CDR3 is TGTGCCAGCAGGCGGGGGAACACTGAAGCTTTCTTT. Protein: CASRRGNTEAFF.

The chain uses TRBV24-1 and TRBJ2-3, with TRBD2 matching 10 bases. J lost 1 base, V lost 0 bases, and 0 bases had no gene match. Germline V gene data show CDR1 as KGHDR and CDR2 as SFDVKD. The CDR3 sequence is 16 residues long. The CDR3 sequence: CATSDLGTSGTDTQYF. CDR3 DNA: TGTGCCACCAGTGATTTGGGGACTAGCGGCACAGATACGCAGTATTTT.

This clone showed up just a few times. V usage is TRBV25-1 and J usage is TRBJ1-6; maybe TRBD1 (5 bases). Trimming shortened V by 3 bases and J by 10 bases, and 16 bases separated the two germline ends. The CDR3 length is 15 residues. The V gene's germline CDR1 is MGHDK and CDR2 SYGVNS. The CDR3 region has the DNA TGTGCCAGCAGTGAGCAGGGCTACGCCCCGTCACCCCTCCACTTT. As protein: CASSEQGYAPSPLHF.